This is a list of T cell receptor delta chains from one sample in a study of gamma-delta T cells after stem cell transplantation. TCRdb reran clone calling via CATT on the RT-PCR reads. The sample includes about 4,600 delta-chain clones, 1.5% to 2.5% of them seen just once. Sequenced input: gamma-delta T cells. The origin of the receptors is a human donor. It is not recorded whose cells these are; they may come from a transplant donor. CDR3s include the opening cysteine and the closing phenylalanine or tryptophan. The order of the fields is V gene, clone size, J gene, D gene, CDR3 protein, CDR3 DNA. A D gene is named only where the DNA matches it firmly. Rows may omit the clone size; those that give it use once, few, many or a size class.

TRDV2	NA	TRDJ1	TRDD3	CACLLLGDTSDKLIF	TGTGCCTGTCTTCTACTGGGGGATACCAGCGATAAACTCATCTTT
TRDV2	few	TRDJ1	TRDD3	CACDTVTGGYATGTDKLIF	TGTGCCTGTGACACCGTGACTGGGGGATACGCGACTGGTACCGATAAACTCATCTTT
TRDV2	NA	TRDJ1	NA	CACDTVPSGAFRDTDKLIF	TGTGCCTGTGACACCGTCCCCTCTGGGGCCTTCCGAGACACCGATAAACTCATCTTT
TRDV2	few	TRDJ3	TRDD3	CACDTTGGSRDTRQMFF	TGTGCCTGTGACACTACCGGGGGATCTCGGGACACCCGACAGATGTTTTTC
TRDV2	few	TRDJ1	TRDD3	CACDTVMGDTRDTDKLIF	TGCGCCTGTGACACCGTAATGGGGGATACGCGGGACACCGATAAACTCATCTTT
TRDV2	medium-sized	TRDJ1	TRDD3	CACDVVGDTQDKLIF	TGTGCCTGTGACGTGGTGGGGGATACGCAAGATAAACTCATCTTT
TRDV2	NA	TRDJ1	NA	CACYTLLPTRGSRPDKPIF	TGTGCCTGTTACACTCTGCTTCCAACCCGGGGATCTCGTCCCGATAAACCCATCTTT
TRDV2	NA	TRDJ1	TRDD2	CACDTLPTLQGELDKLIF	TGTGCCTGTGACACCCTTCCTACTCTGCAAGGGGAGCTCGATAAACTCATCTTT
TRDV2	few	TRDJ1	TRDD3	CACDSLMGDTPDTDKLIF	TGTGCCTGTGACTCTCTCATGGGGGATACGCCGGACACCGATAAACTCATCTTT
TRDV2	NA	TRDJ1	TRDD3	CACDPLLGDSDKLIF	TGTGCCTGTGACCCTTTACTGGGGGATTCCGATAAACTCATCTTT
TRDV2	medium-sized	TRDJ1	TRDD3	CACDTVGGGYASDKLIF	TGTGCCTGTGACACCGTTGGTGGGGGATACGCGAGCGATAAACTCATCTTT
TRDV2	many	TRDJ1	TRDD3	CACDTLLVGDTLPGDKLIF	TGTGCCTGCGACACCCTTTTGGTGGGGGATACGCTCCCCGGGGATAAACTCATCTTT
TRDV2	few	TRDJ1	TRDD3	CACDPVLGDTKPDKLIF	TGTGCCTGTGACCCGGTACTGGGGGATACTAAGCCCGATAAACTCATCTTT
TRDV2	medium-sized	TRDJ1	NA	CACDTVGGTRDKLIF	TGTGCCTGTGACACCGTCGGGGGGACTAGGGATAAACTCATCTTT
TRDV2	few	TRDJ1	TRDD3	CASMVLGDTPDKLIF	TGTGCCTCCATGGTACTGGGGGATACCCCCGATAAACTCATCTTT
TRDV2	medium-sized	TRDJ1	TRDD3	CACDPVLGDTGEGDKLIF	TGTGCCTGTGACCCCGTACTGGGGGATACAGGGGAGGGCGATAAACTCATCTTT
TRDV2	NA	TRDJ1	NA	CACDPLLGQLYTDKLIF	TGTGCCTGTGACCCCTTGCTGGGACAACTGTACACCGATAAACTCATCTTT
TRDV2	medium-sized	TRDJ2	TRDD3	CAYDTVLWGTENRTAQLFF	TGTGCCTATGACACCGTACTCTGGGGGACCGAAAACAGGACAGCACAACTCTTCTTT
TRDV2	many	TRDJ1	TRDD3	CACDLLLAGGYTDKLIF	TGTGCCTGTGATCTTCTACTGGCTGGGGGATACACCGATAAACTCATCTTT
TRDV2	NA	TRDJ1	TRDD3	CACDELGDTGDKLIF	TGTGCCTGTGACGAGCTGGGGGATACAGGCGATAAACTCATCTTT
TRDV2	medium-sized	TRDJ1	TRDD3	CASYGVGDTLTDKLIF	TGTGCCTCTTACGGGGTGGGGGATACGCTCACCGATAAACTCATCTTT
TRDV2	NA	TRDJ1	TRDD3	CACDTLNPPILGDTQTDKLIF	TGTGCCTGTGACACCTTAAATCCTCCCATACTGGGGGATACGCAAACCGATAAACTCATCTTT
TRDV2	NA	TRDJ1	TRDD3	CACDVLGVPLYTDKLIF	TGTGCCTGCGACGTACTGGGGGTCCCCCTCTACACCGATAAACTCATCTTT
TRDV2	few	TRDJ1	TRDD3	CACDLLSGGPYTDKLIF	TGTGCCTGTGATCTACTATCTGGGGGACCCTACACCGATAAACTCATCTTT
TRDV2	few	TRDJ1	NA	CACDTVSAHHVLPKTDKLTF	TGTGCCTGTGACACCGTGAGCGCTCACCATGTACTGCCTAAAACCGATAAACTCACCTTT
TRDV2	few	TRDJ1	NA	CACDTVGKTDEIDKLIF	TGTGCCTGTGACACCGTTGGGAAGACCGACGAGATCGATAAACTCATCTTT
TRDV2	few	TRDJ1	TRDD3	CACDTVGDTKATDKLIF	TGTGCCTGTGACACGGTAGGGGATACTAAGGCAACCGATAAACTCATCTTT
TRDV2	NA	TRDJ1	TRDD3	CACDTLTGGYARSDKLIF	TGTGCCTGTGACACGCTGACTGGGGGATACGCTCGTTCCGATAAACTCATCTTT
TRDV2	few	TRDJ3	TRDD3	CACDTVLGDAEGSWDTRQMFF	TGTGCCTGTGACACCGTCCTGGGGGATGCCGAAGGCTCCTGGGACACCCGACAGATGTTTTTC
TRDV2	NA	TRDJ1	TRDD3	CACLLLGDKGPDRMTDKLIF	TGTGCCTGTCTTCTACTGGGGGATAAGGGACCAGACCGTATGACCGATAAACTCATCTTT
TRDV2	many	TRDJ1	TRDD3	CACDTVRPGGYAYPTDKLIF	TGTGCCTGTGACACTGTTCGTCCTGGGGGATACGCGTATCCAACCGATAAACTCATCTTT
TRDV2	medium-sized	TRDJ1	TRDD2	CACDTHLPTIRGDYDKLIF	TGTGCCTGTGACACCCACCTTCCTACAATCCGTGGGGACTACGATAAACTCATCTTT
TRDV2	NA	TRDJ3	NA	CACDTVLGRSWDTRQMFF	TGTGCCTGTGACACCGTACTCGGCCGCTCCTGGGACACCCGACAGATGTTTTTC
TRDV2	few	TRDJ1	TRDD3	CACDTVGGPTDKLIF	TGTGCCTGTGACACCGTTGGGGGACCCACCGATAAACTCATCTTT
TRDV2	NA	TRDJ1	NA	CACDGWGPTYTDKLIF	TGTGCCTGTGACGGGTGGGGACCAACTTACACCGATAAACTCATCTTT
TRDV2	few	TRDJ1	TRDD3	CACDPVLGDTQTDKLIF	TGTGCCTGTGACCCGGTACTGGGGGATACGCAAACCGATAAACTCATCTTT
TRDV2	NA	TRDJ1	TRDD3	CACDSLLGDTEGHTDKLIF	TGTGCCTGTGACAGCCTCCTGGGGGATACGGAGGGGCACACCGATAAACTCATCTTT
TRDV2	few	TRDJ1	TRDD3	CACDRLGDTRAGDTDKLIF	TGTGCCTGTGACCGACTGGGGGATACACGTGCTGGGGACACCGATAAACTCATCTTT
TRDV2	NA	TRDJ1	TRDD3	CACDAVGDTQTDKLIF	TGTGCCTGTGACGCCGTGGGGGATACGCAAACCGATAAACTCATCTTT
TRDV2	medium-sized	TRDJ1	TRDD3	CACDDLGDKKGGYADKLIF	TGTGCCTGTGACGACTTGGGGGATAAGAAAGGGGGGTACGCCGATAAACTCATCTTT
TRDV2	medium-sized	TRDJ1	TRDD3	CACDTLTGGDTDKLIF	TGTGCCTGTGACACCTTAACTGGGGGAGACACCGATAAACTCATCTTT
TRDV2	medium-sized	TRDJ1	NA	CACDTLGEHTDKLIF	TGTGCCTGTGACACCCTCGGCGAACACACCGATAAACTCATCTTT
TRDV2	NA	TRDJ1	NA	CACDSIQYTDKLIF	TGTGCCTGTGACTCGATCCAGTACACCGATAAACTCATCTTT
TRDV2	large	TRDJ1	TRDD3	CACDPLAMGDTDKLIF	TGTGCCTGTGACCCTCTCGCAATGGGGGATACCGATAAACTCATCTTT
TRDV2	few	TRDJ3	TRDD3	CACDPVLGDSTWDTRQMFF	TGTGCCTGTGACCCCGTACTGGGGGATAGTACCTGGGACACCCGACAGATGTTTTTC
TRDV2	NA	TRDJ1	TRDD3	CACDPAGGPTDKLIF	TGTGCCTGTGACCCCGCTGGGGGACCCACCGATAAACTCATCTTT